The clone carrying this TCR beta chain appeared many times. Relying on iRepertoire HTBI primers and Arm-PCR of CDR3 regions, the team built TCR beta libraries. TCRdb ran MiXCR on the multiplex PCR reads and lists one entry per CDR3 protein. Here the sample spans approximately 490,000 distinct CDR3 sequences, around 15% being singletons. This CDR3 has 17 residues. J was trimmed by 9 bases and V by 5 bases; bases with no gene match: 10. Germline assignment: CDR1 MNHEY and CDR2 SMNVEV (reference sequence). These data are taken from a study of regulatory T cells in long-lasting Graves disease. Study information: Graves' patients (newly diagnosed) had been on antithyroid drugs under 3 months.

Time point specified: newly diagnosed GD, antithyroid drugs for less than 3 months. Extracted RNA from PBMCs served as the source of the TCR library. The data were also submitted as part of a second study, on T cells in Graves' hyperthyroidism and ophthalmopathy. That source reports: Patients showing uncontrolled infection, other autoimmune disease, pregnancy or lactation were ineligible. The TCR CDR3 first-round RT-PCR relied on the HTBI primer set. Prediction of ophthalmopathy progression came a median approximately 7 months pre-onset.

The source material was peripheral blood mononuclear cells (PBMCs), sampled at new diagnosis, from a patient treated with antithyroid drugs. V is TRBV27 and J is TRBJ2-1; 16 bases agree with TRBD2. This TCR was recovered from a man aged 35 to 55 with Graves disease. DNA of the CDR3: TGTGCCAGCAGTCCCCCGGGACTAGCGGGAGGGCCGGTTGAGCAGTTCTTC. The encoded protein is CASSPPGLAGGPVEQFF.